The 2 T cell receptor beta chains presented below share a single source sample, sequenced in a study of CD8 T cells in Susac syndrome (dated by TCRdb to between 2018 and 2021). Libraries were built with the immunoSEQ multiplex PCR assay. RNA was extracted using the RNeasy kit, and roughly 0.45 to 1 microgram was reverse transcribed with random hexamers. TCRdb handled the public reads itself, with Q25 trimming in fastp and clone calling in MiXCR, and kept productive beta chains. A single entry per CDR3 protein holds the most common genes and DNA from its merged rows. This sample has about 210,000 distinct CDR3 sequences in its table, and approximately 95% of those were observed once. About 0.088% of the sample is taken by the ten largest. Sequencing used CD4+ T cells from PBMCs. The source is a human donor with multiple sclerosis.

The J gene is TRBJ2-1, the V gene TRBV5-1, with 7 nucleotides matching TRBD1. The CDR3 extends over 17 amino acids. Germline CDR1 reads SGHRS; CDR2 reads YFSETQ. The ends lost 0 bases at V and 0 bases at J; junction bases unmatched: 6. DNA of the CDR3: TGCGCCAGCAGCTTGGCCACAGGGGTCCCCTCCTACAATGAGCAGTTCTTC. Protein sequence: CASSLATGVPSYNEQFF.

V and J are TRBV15 and TRBJ2-7; 7 nucleotides agree with TRBD1. J was trimmed by 0 bases and V by 3 bases; bases with no gene match: 5. The CDR3 runs 15 residues. Germline V gives CDR1 LNHNV, CDR2 YYDKDF (reference sequence). CDR3 DNA sequence: TGTGCCACCAGCAGGGGTAGGGACAGCTCCTACGAGCAGTACTTC. Its protein product is CATSRGRDSSYEQYF.